These 4 T cell receptor beta chains were sequenced from one sample in a study of CD8 T cells in Susac syndrome. Random hexamers were used to reverse transcribe the RNA input (about 0.45 to 1 ug). TCRdb passed the immunoSEQ multiplex PCR reads through MiXCR, listing each CDR3 protein once. This sample has about 200,000 distinct CDR3 sequences, with 90% to 95% found just once. The source material was CD4+ T cells from PBMCs. Every receptor here comes from a human donor with multiple sclerosis.

This chain connects TRBV7-9 to TRBJ1-2; 7 positions match TRBD1. V trimming: 1 base; J trimming: 6 bases; junction bases outside the gene matches: 5. From germline, CDR1 is SEHNR and CDR2 FQNEAQ (reference sequence). There are 14 residues in the CDR3. CDR3 in amino acids: CASSLGQGIHGYTF. Written as DNA, the CDR3 is TGTGCCAGCAGCTTAGGACAGGGAATTCATGGCTACACCTTC.

The chain employs TRBV3-1 and TRBJ2-4, with 9 positions matching TRBD2. Germline V gene sequence: CDR1 LGHDT, CDR2 YNNKEL (reference sequence). Losses at the gene ends were 0 bases for V and 0 bases for J; bases not matched to a gene: 9. The CDR3 runs to 19 residues. CDR3 bases: TGTGCCAGCAGCCAAGATCCGAGCGGGAGGCCTCTAGCCAAAAACATTCAGTACTTC. Residues: CASSQDPSGRPLAKNIQYF.

The chain links TRBV12-3 or TRBV12-4 to TRBJ1-1; D is uncertain. Trimming cost V 2 bases and J 2 bases, with 9 bases left between them. The CDR3 has 14 residues. This CDR3 reads CASSLRQTNTEAFF. CDR3 DNA sequence: TGTGCCAGCAGTTTACGGCAGACAAACACTGAAGCTTTCTTT.

This chain uses TRBV24-1 with TRBJ2-7, with 7 bases that match TRBD1. The CDR3 spans 15 residues. Trimming removed 7 bases from V and 7 bases from J; junction bases left unmatched: 15. Germline CDR1 is KGHDR and CDR2 is SFDVKD. The CDR3 DNA follows: TGTGCCACCAGCGAGTCCGGAACAGGGGATAGTGAGCAGTACTTC. Its translation is CATSESGTGDSEQYF.